The clone carrying this T cell receptor (beta chain) was counted once. Its antigen is as yet unknown. The germline V and J ends were trimmed by 6 bases and 5 bases, with 14 bases remaining between them. There are 14 residues in the CDR3. Per the germline V gene, CDR1 is MNHNY and CDR2 is SVGAGI (reference sequence). CD8 cells regarded as naive lacked CD45RO, were positively chosen for CCR7, and omitted terminally differentiated effector memory CD45RA+ cells. Measured with immunoSEQ multiplex PCR; TCRdb has only the in-frame clones, and not every one. The sample lists about 680,000 clones; just over 90% were seen once. The data originate from a study of shared clonotypes between healthy human individuals. Points from the study as a whole: Tissue TCR repertoires likely differ from these blood-only repertoires. Read depth was anticipated to influence clonotype sharing among donors. Memory subsets generally showed lower estimated richness than naive subsets.

This receptor was obtained from a man between 25 and 39 years old in good health. The source material was naive CD8+ T cells sorted from blood. This rearrangement joins TRBV6-6 to TRBJ1-5; D gene uncertain. The CDR3 protein is CASSPIGPDQPQHF. The CDR3 DNA reads as TGTGCCAGCAGCCCCATCGGACCGGATCAGCCCCAGCATTTT.